The clone carrying this T cell receptor (beta chain) was counted ten times or more. The target antigen is unknown. The sample originates from a study of T cells in Graves' hyperthyroidism and ophthalmopathy. Findings of the study overall: Ophthalmopathy stood apart from stable hyperthyroidism in a 13 V-J model.

RNA transcripts served as the template for amplifying TCR beta CDR3 regions. First-round RT-PCR of the TCR CDR3 relied on the HTBI primer set. MiXCR, applied by TCRdb to the multiplex PCR reads, yields one record per CDR3 protein. Counted here are around 290,000 distinct CDR3 sequences, roughly 13% occurring once; the ten biggest clones make up roughly 7.9%. The CDR3 has 11 residues. The germline V gene encodes CDR1 MNHNS and CDR2 SASEGT. The V and J ends lost 7 bases and 5 bases respectively, with 5 bases between them. For the diagnoses, clinical symptoms, serum thyroxine and TRAb, thyroid ultrasound and orbital computed tomography were used.

The V call is TRBV6-1, the J call TRBJ2-2; D call uncertain. What was sequenced was blood. The sequence was collected from a woman aged 40 to 50 with Graves' hyperthyroidism. The CDR3 protein is CASKVTGELFF. The CDR3 DNA reads as TGTGCCAGCAAGGTTACCGGGGAGCTGTTTTTT.